What follows is one T cell receptor beta chain and its context. These data come from a study of graft-versus-host responses after intestinal transplantation. The CDR3 loop spans 15 amino acids. V was pared by 2 bases and J by 2 bases, with 5 bases of the junction left unmatched. Germline V CDR1 and CDR2: GTSNPN, SVGIG (reference sequence). TCRdb's table, derived via immunoSEQ multiplex PCR, lists solely in-frame clones and lacks some. Of approximately 20,000 clones in the sample, roughly nine tenths were seen once. This clonotype was obtained from a human patient who received an intestinal transplant, so some T cells may come from the graft donor. V gene TRBV30 combines with J gene TRBJ1-5; 8 bases align to TRBD1. The sample was bone marrow, taken approximately 130 days after transplant. This CDR3 is CAWSSGGDGNQPQHF. CDR3 bases: TGTGCCTGGAGTTCAGGGGGCGATGGCAATCAGCCCCAGCATTTT.